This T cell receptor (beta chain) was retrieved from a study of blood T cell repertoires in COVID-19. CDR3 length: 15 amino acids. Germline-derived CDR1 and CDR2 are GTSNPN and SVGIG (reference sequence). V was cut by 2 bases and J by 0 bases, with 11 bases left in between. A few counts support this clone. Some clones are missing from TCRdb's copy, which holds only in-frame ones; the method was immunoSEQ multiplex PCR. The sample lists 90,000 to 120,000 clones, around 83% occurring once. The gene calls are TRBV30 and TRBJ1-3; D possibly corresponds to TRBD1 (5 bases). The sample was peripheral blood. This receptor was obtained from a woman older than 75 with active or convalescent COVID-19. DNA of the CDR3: TGTGCCTGGAGTTCGGCGACAGTCTCTGGAAACACCATATATTTT. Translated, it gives CAWSSATVSGNTIYF.